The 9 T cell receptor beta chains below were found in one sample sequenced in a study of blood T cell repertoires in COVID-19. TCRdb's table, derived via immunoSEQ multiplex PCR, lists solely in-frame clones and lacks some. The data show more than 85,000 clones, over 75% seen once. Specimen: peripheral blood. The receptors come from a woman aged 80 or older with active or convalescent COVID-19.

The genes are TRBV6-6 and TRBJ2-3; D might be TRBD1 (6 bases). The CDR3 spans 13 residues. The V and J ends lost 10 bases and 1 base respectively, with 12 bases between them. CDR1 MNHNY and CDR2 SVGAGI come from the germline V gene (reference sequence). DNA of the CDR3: TGTGCCATTAAGACAGGCGGCACAGATACGCAGTATTTT. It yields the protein CAIKTGGTDTQYF.

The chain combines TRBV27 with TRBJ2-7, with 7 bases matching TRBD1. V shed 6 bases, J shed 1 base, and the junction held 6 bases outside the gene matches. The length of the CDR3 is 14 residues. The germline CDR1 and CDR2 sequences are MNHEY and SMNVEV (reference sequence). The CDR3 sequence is CASRQGKLSYEQYF. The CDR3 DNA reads TGTGCCAGCAGACAGGGGAAACTATCCTACGAGCAGTACTTC.

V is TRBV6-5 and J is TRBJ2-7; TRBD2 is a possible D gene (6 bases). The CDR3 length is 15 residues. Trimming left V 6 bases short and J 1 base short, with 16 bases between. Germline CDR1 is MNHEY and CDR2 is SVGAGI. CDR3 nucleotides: TGTGCCAGCAGAGAGGGACTTCAACCTTCCTACGAGCAGTACTTC. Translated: CASREGLQPSYEQYF.

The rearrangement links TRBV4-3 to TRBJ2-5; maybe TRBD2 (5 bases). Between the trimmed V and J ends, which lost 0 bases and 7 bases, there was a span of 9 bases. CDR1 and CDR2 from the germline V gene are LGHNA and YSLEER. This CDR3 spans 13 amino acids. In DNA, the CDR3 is TGCGCCAGCAGCCAAGATGAAGAGGGGACCCAGTACTTC. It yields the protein CASSQDEEGTQYF.

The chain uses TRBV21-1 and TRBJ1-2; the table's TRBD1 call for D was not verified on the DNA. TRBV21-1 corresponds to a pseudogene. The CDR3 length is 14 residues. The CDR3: CASSGAVENYGYTF. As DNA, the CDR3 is TGTGCCAGCAGCGGGGCAGTTGAAAACTATGGCTACACCTTC.

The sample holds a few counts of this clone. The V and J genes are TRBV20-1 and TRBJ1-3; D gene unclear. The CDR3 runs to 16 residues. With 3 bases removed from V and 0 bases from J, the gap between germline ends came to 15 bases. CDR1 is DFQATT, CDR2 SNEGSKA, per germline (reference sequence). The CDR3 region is CSASPAEAYSGNTIYF. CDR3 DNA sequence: TGCAGTGCTAGTCCGGCAGAGGCGTACTCTGGAAACACCATATATTTT.

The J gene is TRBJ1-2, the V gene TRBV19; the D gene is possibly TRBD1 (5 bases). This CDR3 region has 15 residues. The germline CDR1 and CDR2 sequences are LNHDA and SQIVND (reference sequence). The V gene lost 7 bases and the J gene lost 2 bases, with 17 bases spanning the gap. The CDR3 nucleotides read TGTGCCAGTACCTCGCTCGGGACTCGAAACTATGGCTACACCTTC. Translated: CASTSLGTRNYGYTF.

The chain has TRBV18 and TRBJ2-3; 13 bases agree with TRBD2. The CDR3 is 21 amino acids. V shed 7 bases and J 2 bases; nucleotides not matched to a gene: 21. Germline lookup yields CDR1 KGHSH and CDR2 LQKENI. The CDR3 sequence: CASFRTSGRDRSCGPTDTQYF. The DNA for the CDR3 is TGTGCCAGCTTTCGGACTAGCGGGAGAGACAGATCTTGCGGGCCCACAGATACGCAGTATTTT.

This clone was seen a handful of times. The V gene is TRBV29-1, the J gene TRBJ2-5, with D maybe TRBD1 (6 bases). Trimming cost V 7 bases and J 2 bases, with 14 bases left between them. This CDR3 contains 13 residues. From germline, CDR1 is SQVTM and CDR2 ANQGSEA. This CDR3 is CSASGQQQETQYF. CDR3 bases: TGCAGCGCCTCAGGACAGCAACAAGAGACCCAGTACTTC. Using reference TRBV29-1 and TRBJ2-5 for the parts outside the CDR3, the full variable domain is SAVISQKPSRDICQRGTSLTIQCQVDSQVTMMFWYRQQPGQSLTLIATANQGSEATYESGFVIDKFPISRPNLTFSTLTVSNMSPEDSSIYLCSASGQQQETQYFGPGTRLLVL.